This T cell receptor (beta chain) stems from a study of blood T cells in healthy people across ages (dated by TCRdb to between 2014 and 2016). About the study as a whole: In model experiments, template switching captured about one uniquely barcoded TCR beta cDNA molecule for every two T cells. Using deep sequencing normalized with unique cDNA molecular identifiers, the study measured how TCR beta repertoire diversity changes with age. The donors were split into four age groups: young (average roughly 15 years), middle-aged (roughly 40), aged (62) and long-lived (roughly 77). Donors of different ages were randomly distributed across sequencing lanes to avoid experimental bias. For two donors (one aged 18 to 30 and one aged 80 or older), the study analyzed two additional independent replicas of 1 million unique cDNA reads from the same blood draw.

Donors were a few dozen systemically healthy Caucasian individuals from Russia aged roughly 6 to 95 years. Around 9.8 milliliters of peripheral blood were collected from each donor into EDTA-treated Vacutainer tubes. Ficoll-Paque density-gradient centrifugation was used to isolate PBMCs, with at least 6.5 million per sample. Total RNA, at least 6 micrograms per sample, was extracted from PBMCs with Trizol reagent. Naive CD45RAhigh/CD27high T cell percentages were measured by flow cytometry on a PBMC aliquot from every donor. This clonotype was counted between two and nine times. The antigen this receptor binds is unknown. Within one base of it there is no much larger clone, and no base qualities were kept. Receptors were amplified or captured by 5' RACE. The instrument was an Illumina HiSeq 2500. A second roughly 6 to 12 cycle PCR used a sample-barcoded 5' primer and a J-beta primer mix. Each TCR beta cDNA molecule received a unique molecular identifier from a template-switch 5' adaptor carrying 12 random nucleotides. Each sample yielded at least 3 million CDR3-containing paired-end reads. All of the RNA was converted into first-strand cDNA using the Mint cDNA synthesis kit, with a TRBC-specific oligonucleotide serving as the primer. Following uracil-DNA glycosylase treatment, all cDNA underwent a first 18-cycle PCR with the universal primers M1SS and BC2_uni_R. Processing in the source paper ran as follows. Each sample was normalized by randomly selecting 1 million high-quality reads, each carrying a distinct molecular identifier. Instead of being binned into consensus sequences, reads that shared molecular identifiers were thrown out. MiTCR, with a Q25 quality threshold and the strictest error-elimination algorithm, was used for CDR3 identification, clonotype clustering and error correction. Lower-bound total TCR beta diversity was estimated with a nonparametric unseen species model using Euler transformation. The public sequencing data were trimmed at Q25 with fastp and processed into clonotypes with MiXCR by TCRdb, which kept only in-frame beta chains. Entries are consolidated by CDR3 protein sequence, retaining the most common genes and DNA. V and J calls and clone size were set by TCRdb, not the authors. This sample comprises 660,000 or so distinct CDR3 sequences, 58% of them detected only once. The ten most abundant clones make up 30% to 40% of the sample.

Trimming costs V 1 base and J 5 bases, and their ends lie 11 bases apart. Spanning cysteine to phenylalanine, the CDR3 consists of 14 amino acids. Left in the record is the CDR3 DNA by itself, 42 bases read in frame from the first base. CDR1 and CDR2 (LNHNV, YYDKDF) derive from the germline V gene (reference sequence). Points the paper makes about the study in general: As age increased, observed TCR beta diversity per million T cells dropped in a roughly linear way, and a significant reduction was already evident by age roughly 40. The CMV infection status of donors was not known, potentially confounding age-related changes in expanded clonotypes. The long-lived group showed more naive CD4+ T cells, fewer expanded clones and increased TCR diversity than the aged group, suggesting age selection. There was a strong correlation between observed TCR beta diversity and the percentage of naive T cells measured by flow cytometry. Estimates of total diversity based on one million sequenced T cells were regarded as lower bounds and as underestimates. Bulk unsorted PBMC profiling prevented conclusive comparison of naive and antigen-experienced compartments.

The specimen was blood. Here the chain combines TRBV15 and TRBJ2-5; TRBD1 is possibly the D segment (6 matching bases). This receptor was taken from a man aged 60 to 69 in good health. The DNA sequence reads TGTGCCACCAGCAGAGTTACAGGGTGGGAGACCCAGTACTTC. This is translated as CATSRVTGWETQYF.